This TCR beta chain comes out of a study of radiotherapy plus CTLA-4 blockade in lung cancer. Study results and caveats: There was expansion of tumor-derived TCR clones in blood after radiotherapy plus ipilimumab.

As concerns this clone: The antigen is not known.

Germline V gene data show CDR1 as MNHEY and CDR2 as SVGAGI. The CDR3 contains 14 residues. The J segment lost 8 bases and the V segment lost 6 bases, leaving 12 bases of the junction unmatched. Generated by immunoSEQ multiplex PCR, the TCRdb table keeps only in-frame clones and is missing some. This sample has 90,000 to 130,000 clones; roughly 86% occur once, and the top ten carry about 3.5%. The chain uses TRBV6-5 and TRBJ1-2; 7 bases are shared with TRBD1. The sequence was obtained from a human donor with non-small cell lung cancer that progressed on radiotherapy plus ipilimumab. Some clones in this sample may be carry-over from other donors' samples. Sequencing was performed on peripheral blood, taken from a patient treated with radiotherapy plus ipilimumab. CDR3 amino acids: CASRNLTGVSGYTF. The CDR3 DNA reads as TGTGCCAGCAGAAACTTAACAGGGGTATCCGGCTACACCTTC.